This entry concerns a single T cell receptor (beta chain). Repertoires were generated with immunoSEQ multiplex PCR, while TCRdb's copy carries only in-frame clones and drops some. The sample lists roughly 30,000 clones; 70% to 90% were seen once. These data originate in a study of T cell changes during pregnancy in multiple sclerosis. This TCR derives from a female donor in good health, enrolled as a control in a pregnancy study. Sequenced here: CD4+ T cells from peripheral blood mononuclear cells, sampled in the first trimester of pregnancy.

The CDR3 region has the DNA TGTGCCAGCAGTGGGGGACAGTTCGGAGGGGAGCTGTTTTTT. Protein sequence: CASSGGQFGGELFF. V is TRBV2 and J is TRBJ2-2; TRBD1 agrees at 7 bases. Germline V gene sequence: CDR1 SNHLY, CDR2 FYNNEI. V shed 4 bases, J shed 8 bases, and the junction held 7 bases outside the gene matches. This CDR3 contains 14 residues.